The TCR beta chain described here comes from a study of T cell changes during pregnancy in multiple sclerosis. Germline V lookup: CDR1 MDHEN, CDR2 SYDVKM. Trimming took 10 bases from V and 0 from J; bases not matched to a gene: 10. The CDR3 covers 15 residues. Clones were sequenced by immunoSEQ multiplex PCR, and TCRdb holds only the in-frame ones, with some missing. The sample shows about 31,000 clones, 89% of them seen only once. Sequencing used CD8+ T cells from peripheral blood mononuclear cells, obtained in the second trimester of pregnancy. This receptor was obtained from a female donor with multiple sclerosis, enrolled in a pregnancy study. The rearrangement uses TRBV28 and TRBJ2-3; TRBD1 aligns across 7 bases. CDR3 in DNA: TGTGCCACTTCTACCGAGACAGGGAGCACAGATACGCAGTATTTT. This gives the protein CATSTETGSTDTQYF. Looking up the rest from reference TRBV28 and TRBJ2-3 gives the full variable domain: DVKVTQSSRYLVKRTGEKVFLECVQDMDHENMFWYRQDPGLGLRLIYFSYDVKMKEKGDIPEGYSVSREKKERFSLILESASTNQTSMYLCATSTETGSTDTQYFGPGTRLTVL.